This section outlines one TCR beta chain sequence together with its context. Its antigen is still unknown. According to the study, TCR beta libraries were built with iRepertoire HTBI primers and CDR3-region Arm-PCR. MiXCR, run by TCRdb on the multiplex PCR reads, gives a single entry per CDR3 protein. The table records 400,000 to 550,000 distinct CDR3 sequences, roughly 15% of them present only once. The data stem from a study of regulatory T cells in long-lasting Graves disease. Broader study findings: The persistent group shared about 2,600 public clonotypes, more than the approximately 930 shared by new patients.

Indicated time point: newly diagnosed GD, antithyroid drugs for less than 3 months. From RNA extracted from PBMCs, the TCR library was made. This sample was shared with a second study, whose subject was T cells in Graves' hyperthyroidism and ophthalmopathy. In that study: Among clonotypes expanded in thyroid above 0.001, most were also found in blood.

The material was peripheral blood mononuclear cells (PBMCs), obtained at new diagnosis, from a patient treated with antithyroid drugs. The origin of this receptor is a woman aged 18-30 years with Graves disease.

The CDR3 here is CASSLAVDAGELFF. The CDR3 coding sequence is TGCGCCAGCAGCCTGGCCGTGGACGCCGGGGAGCTGTTTTTT. The rearrangement joins TRBV5-1 to TRBJ2-2; D ambiguous. This CDR3 is 14 amino acids long. Germline V lookup: CDR1 SGHRS, CDR2 YFSETQ. Trimming took 4 bases from V and 6 from J, leaving 13 bases between them.